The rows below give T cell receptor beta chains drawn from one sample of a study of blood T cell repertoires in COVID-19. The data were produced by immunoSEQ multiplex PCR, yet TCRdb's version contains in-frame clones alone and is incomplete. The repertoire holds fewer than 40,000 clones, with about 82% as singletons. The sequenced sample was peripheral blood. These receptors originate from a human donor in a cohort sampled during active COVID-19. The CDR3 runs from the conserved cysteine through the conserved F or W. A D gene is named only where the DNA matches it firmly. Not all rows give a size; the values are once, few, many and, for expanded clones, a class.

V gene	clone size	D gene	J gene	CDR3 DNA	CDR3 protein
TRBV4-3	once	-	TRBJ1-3	TGCGCCAGCAGCCAAGAGGGGAGGGGCACCATATATTTT	CASSQEGRGTIYF
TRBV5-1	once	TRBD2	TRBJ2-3	TGCGCCAGCAGTTACCCTAGCGGGGGGGTAGAAGATACGCAGTATTTT	CASSYPSGGVEDTQYF
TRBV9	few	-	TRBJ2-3	TGTGCCAGCAGCGTAGCCCCTAGCCGCGCCCGCACAGATACGCAGTATTTT	CASSVAPSRARTDTQYF
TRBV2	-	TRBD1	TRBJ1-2	TGTGCCAGCAGTATTTCCGGGACAGGGCCAGGCTACACCTTC	CASSISGTGPGYTF
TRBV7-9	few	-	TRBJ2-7	TGTGCCAGCAGCACCAACCCGGAGGGTTGGAGTTACTTC	CASSTNPEGWSYF
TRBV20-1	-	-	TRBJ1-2	TGCAGTGCTAGTCTACAGGGATGGGGCTACACCTTC	CSASLQGWGYTF
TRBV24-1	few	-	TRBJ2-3	TGTGCCACCAGTGATCCAGGGCGCACAGATACGCAGTATTTT	CATSDPGRTDTQYF
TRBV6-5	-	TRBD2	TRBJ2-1	TGTGCCAGCAGACCCGCGGGGGGACCCTACAATGAGCAGTTCTTC	CASRPAGGPYNEQFF
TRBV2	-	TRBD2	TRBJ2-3	TGTGCCGTGGGACTAGCGGGGGGGCCGACAGATACGCAGTATTTT	CAVGLAGGPTDTQYF
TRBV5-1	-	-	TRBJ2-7	TGCGCCAGCCCCCATTGCAGCTCCTACGAGCAGTACTTC	CASPHCSSYEQYF
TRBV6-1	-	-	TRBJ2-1	TGTGCCAGCAGTGAAGGAAGGGGAACCTACAATGAGCAGTTCTTC	CASSEGRGTYNEQFF
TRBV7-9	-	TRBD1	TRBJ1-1	TGTGCCAGCAGCTTAGAGGACGGGACAGAGACCCTGAACACTGAAGCTTTCTTT	CASSLEDGTETLNTEAFF
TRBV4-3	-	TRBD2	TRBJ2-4	TGCGCCAGCAGCCAAGATCCTAGCGGGGGGCCGCAGGGGGGAAACATTCAGTACTTC	CASSQDPSGGPQGGNIQYF
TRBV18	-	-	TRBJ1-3	TGTGCCAGCTCACCGGATCCAGGGACTGGAAACACCATATATTTT	CASSPDPGTGNTIYF
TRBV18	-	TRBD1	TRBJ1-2	TGTGCCAGCTCACCCCTGGACAGGTCCTATGGCTACACCTTC	CASSPLDRSYGYTF
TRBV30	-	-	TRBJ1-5	TGTGCCTGGAGTGTACAGGGTGATCAGCCCCAGCATTTT	CAWSVQGDQPQHF
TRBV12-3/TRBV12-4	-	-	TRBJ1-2	TGTGCCAGCAGCCAGACAGATAACTATGGCTACACCTTC	CASSQTDNYGYTF
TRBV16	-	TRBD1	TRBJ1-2	TGTGCCAGCAGCCAATCGCCGACCGGACAGGGGAACTATGGCTACACCTTC	CASSQSPTGQGNYGYTF
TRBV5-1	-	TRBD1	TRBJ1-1	TGCGCCAGCAGCTTACAGGGGGGGGCGAACACTGAAGCTTTCTTT	CASSLQGGANTEAFF
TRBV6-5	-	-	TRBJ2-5	TGTGCCAGTCAAAATCCGGGAGCCTCAGAGACCCAGTACTTC	CASQNPGASETQYF
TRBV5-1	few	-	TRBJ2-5	TGCGCCAGCAGCGGGACACCGGAAGAGACCCAGTACTTC	CASSGTPEETQYF
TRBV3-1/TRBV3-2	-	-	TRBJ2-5	TGTGCCAGCAGCCAAGGTCGCGGGGTAGACCAAGAGACCCAGTACTTC	CASSQGRGVDQETQYF
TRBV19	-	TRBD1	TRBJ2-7	TGTGCCAGTAGTAGGACAGGGGGCTCCTACGAGCAGTACTTC	CASSRTGGSYEQYF
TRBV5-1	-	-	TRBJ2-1	TGCGCCAGCAGACAGGGTGGCTCTCTCAATGAGCAGTTCTTC	CASRQGGSLNEQFF
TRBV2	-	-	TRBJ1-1	TGTGCCAGCACGCAGGGGTCATCCACTGAAGCTTTCTTT	CASTQGSSTEAFF
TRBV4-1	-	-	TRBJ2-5	TGCGCCAGCAGCCAAGGGCCAACTAAAGAGACCCAGTACTTC	CASSQGPTKETQYF
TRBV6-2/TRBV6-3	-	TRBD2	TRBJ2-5	TGTGCCAGCAGTTACACTAGCGGGGGGGCTAAGGAGACCCAGTACTTC	CASSYTSGGAKETQYF
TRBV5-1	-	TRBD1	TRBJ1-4	TGCGCCAGCAGCTCGGGCAGGGGGCGGGAAAAACTGTTTTTT	CASSSGRGREKLFF
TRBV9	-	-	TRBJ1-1	TGTGCCAGCAGCGTGGACAGCCTTGGTGGAACTGAAGCTTTCTTT	CASSVDSLGGTEAFF
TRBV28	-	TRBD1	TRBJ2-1	TGTGCCAGCAGCCCCCTCTTAGGGACAGGTTACAATGAGCAGTTCTTC	CASSPLLGTGYNEQFF
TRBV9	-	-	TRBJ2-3	TGTGCCAGCAGCCGGCGGGGGACAACAGATACGCAGTATTTT	CASSRRGTTDTQYF
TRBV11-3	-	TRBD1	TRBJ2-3	TGTGCCAGCAGCGCACAGGGGGCGACTAGAGATACGCAGTATTTT	CASSAQGATRDTQYF
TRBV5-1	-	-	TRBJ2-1	TGCGCCAGCAGCGAATTAGGGACACCTTCCTACAATGAGCAGTTCTTC	CASSELGTPSYNEQFF
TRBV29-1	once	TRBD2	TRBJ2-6	TGCAGCGTTGCCCCACGCCGGGGGGTTGATGCTGGGGCCAACGTCCTGACTTTC	CSVAPRRGVDAGANVLTF
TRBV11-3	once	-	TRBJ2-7	TGTGCCAGCAGCTTAAACAGGCTTTCCTACGAGCAGTACTTC	CASSLNRLSYEQYF
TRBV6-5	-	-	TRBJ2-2	TGTGCCAGCAGGTCCACAGGGTTCAGCGGGGAGCTGTTTTTT	CASRSTGFSGELFF
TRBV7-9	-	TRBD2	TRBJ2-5	TGTGCCAGCAGCTTTGACGAGGGGAGGGTACAAGAGACCCAGTACTTC	CASSFDEGRVQETQYF
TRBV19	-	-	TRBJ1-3	TGTGCCAGTAGTATTAGAAGCTCTGGAAACACCATATATTTT	CASSIRSSGNTIYF
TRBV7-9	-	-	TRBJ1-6	TGTGCCAGCAGCTTAGCGGGGGACAAGAGCCGTTCGTCACCCCTCCACTTT	CASSLAGDKSRSSPLHF
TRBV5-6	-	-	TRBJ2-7	TGTGCCAGTATAGACAGGCCAAACTCCTACGAGCAGTACTTC	CASIDRPNSYEQYF
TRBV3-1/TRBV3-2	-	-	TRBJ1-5	TGTGCCAGCAGCGACGGGGGGGAGAGGCCCCAGCATTTT	CASSDGGERPQHF
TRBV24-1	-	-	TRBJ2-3	TGTGCCACCGGGGGTCTTAGCGGTGTTACAGATACGCAGTATTTT	CATGGLSGVTDTQYF
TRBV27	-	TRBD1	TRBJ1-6	TGTGCCAGCAGTTTGGGGACAGGGAACTCACCCCTCCACTTT	CASSLGTGNSPLHF
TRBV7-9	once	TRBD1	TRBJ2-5	TGTGCCAGCAGCTCCGACAGGGTAAATCGAGAGACCCAGTACTTC	CASSSDRVNRETQYF
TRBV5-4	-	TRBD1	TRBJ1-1	TGTGCCAGCAGCGACAGGGTGAACACTGAAGCTTTCTTT	CASSDRVNTEAFF
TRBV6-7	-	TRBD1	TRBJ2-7	TGTGCCAGCAGCGAACCCGGGACAGGGGGCTACGAGCAGTACTTC	CASSEPGTGGYEQYF
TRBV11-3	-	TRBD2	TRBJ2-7	TGTGCCAGCAGCTTAGACTCTCTCTTAGCGGGGGCTAGAGAGCAGTACTTC	CASSLDSLLAGAREQYF
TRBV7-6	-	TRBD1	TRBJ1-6	TGTGCCATTAAGGGGACAGGGCAGTCACCCCTCCACTTT	CAIKGTGQSPLHF
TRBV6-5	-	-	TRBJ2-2	TGTGCCAGCAGCCTCTTGGGCTACACCGGGGAGCTGTTTTTT	CASSLLGYTGELFF
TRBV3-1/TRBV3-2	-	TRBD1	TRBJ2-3	TGTGCCAGCAGCCAAGACGGGGGACAGGGCAGCACAGATACGCAGTATTTT	CASSQDGGQGSTDTQYF
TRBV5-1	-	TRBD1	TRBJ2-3	TGCGCCAGCAGCTTCGGACAGGGCACAGATACGCAGTATTTT	CASSFGQGTDTQYF
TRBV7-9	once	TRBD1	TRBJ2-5	TGTGCCAGCAGCTTAGCGAAGTGGGACAGAGGGGAGACCCAGTACTTC	CASSLAKWDRGETQYF
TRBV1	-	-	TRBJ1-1	TGCACCAGCAGCCAGAACCCCATCACCGCTAACGAGGCGAACACTGAAGCTTTCTTT	CTSSQNPITANEANTEAFF